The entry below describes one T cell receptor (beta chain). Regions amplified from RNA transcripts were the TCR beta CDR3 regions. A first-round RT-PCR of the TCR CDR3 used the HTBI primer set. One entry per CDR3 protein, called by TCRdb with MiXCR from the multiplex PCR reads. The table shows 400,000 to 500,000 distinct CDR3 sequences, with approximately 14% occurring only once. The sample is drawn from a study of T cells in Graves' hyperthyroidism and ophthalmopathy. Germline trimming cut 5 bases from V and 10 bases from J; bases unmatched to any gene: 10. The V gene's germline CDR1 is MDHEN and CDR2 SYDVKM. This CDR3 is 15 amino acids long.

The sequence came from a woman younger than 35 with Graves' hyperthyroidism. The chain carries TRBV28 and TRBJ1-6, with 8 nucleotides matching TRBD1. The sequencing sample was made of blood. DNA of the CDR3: TGTGCCAGCAGTGGGACAGGACCCGTTTGGTCACCCCTCCACTTT. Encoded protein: CASSGTGPVWSPLHF.